A selection of T cell receptor beta chains follows, all from one sample in a study of PD-L1 blockade in urothelial cancer. Libraries were prepared by immunoSEQ multiplex PCR; TCRdb keeps only in-frame clonotypes and omits some of them. The sample has roughly 100,000 clones, about 85% seen once. The sequencing used PBMCs, collected around atezolizumab (anti-PD-L1) treatment. The receptors here all came from a man in his fifties or sixties with urothelial cancer. The CDR3 runs from the conserved cysteine through the conserved F or W. D genes are given only for firm matches. Only part of the rows carry a size: once, few, many, or a class if the clone is expanded.

v_gene,abundance,j_gene,d_gene,CDR3nt,CDR3aa
TRBV5-6,once,TRBJ2-7,-,TGTGCCAGCAGCTTGGGGTACGGCTACGAGCAGTACTTC,CASSLGYGYEQYF
TRBV30,-,TRBJ1-2,-,TGTGCCTGGAGTGTATCGGTCACTAGGGGCTACACCTTC,CAWSVSVTRGYTF
TRBV9,-,TRBJ2-1,-,TGTGCCAGCAGCCCCCCCGGGGGCTCCTACAATGAGCAGTTCTTC,CASSPPGGSYNEQFF
TRBV7-2,-,TRBJ2-3,TRBD2,TGTGCCAGCAGCTTAGATGGGACTAGCGGGGACACAGATACGCAGTATTTT,CASSLDGTSGDTDTQYF
TRBV28,-,TRBJ1-2,-,TGTGCCAGCAGTCTCCCCGGTGTCCCTGTCTATGGCTACACCTTC,CASSLPGVPVYGYTF
TRBV2,few,TRBJ1-5,TRBD1,TGTGCCTCCAATGTAGAGGGACAGGGGACCACTAGCAATCAGCCCCAGCATTTT,CASNVEGQGTTSNQPQHF
TRBV5-1,-,TRBJ2-7,TRBD2,TGCGCCAGCAGCTTGACTAGCGGGAGCTCCTACGAGCAGTACTTC,CASSLTSGSSYEQYF
TRBV5-1,-,TRBJ1-2,-,TGCGCCAGCAGCTTGTTAGGGACACTCAACTATGGCTACACCTTC,CASSLLGTLNYGYTF
TRBV6-5,-,TRBJ2-7,-,TGTGCCAGCACCTCAACTTTAAGCTCCTACGAGCAGTACTTC,CASTSTLSSYEQYF
TRBV18,-,TRBJ2-2,-,TGTGCCAGCTCACCGCAGGGAAACACCGGGGAGCTGTTTTTT,CASSPQGNTGELFF
TRBV18,-,TRBJ1-1,TRBD1,TGTGCCAGCTCATCAACTGCCGGGACAGGCGAGTTCGGCACTGAAGCTTTCTTT,CASSSTAGTGEFGTEAFF
TRBV7-9,-,TRBJ2-4,-,TGTGCCAGCAGCTTAGGGCACTCGGCGGTAAACATTCAGTACTTC,CASSLGHSAVNIQYF
TRBV6-5,-,TRBJ2-2,TRBD1,TGTGCCAGCAGTCCCACAGGGGGCATCACCGGGGAGCTGTTTTTT,CASSPTGGITGELFF
TRBV7-8,-,TRBJ2-1,-,TGTGCCAGCAGCTTACCCCAGGGAGGATACAATGAGCAGTTCTTC,CASSLPQGGYNEQFF
TRBV7-9,-,TRBJ2-7,TRBD2,TGTGCCAGCAGCTCCGGACTAGCGGGCTCCTACGAGCAGTACTTC,CASSSGLAGSYEQYF
TRBV19,-,TRBJ1-1,-,TGTGCCAGTAGTATACGTGGGGGGATGAACACTGAAGCTTTCTTT,CASSIRGGMNTEAFF
TRBV15,-,TRBJ2-7,TRBD2,TGTGCCACCAGCAGGGAACTAGCGGGTTACGAGCAGTACTTC,CATSRELAGYEQYF
TRBV28,-,TRBJ2-7,TRBD1,TGTGCCAGCAGTATCCGACAGGGGGCTTACGAGCAGTACTTC,CASSIRQGAYEQYF
TRBV11-2,-,TRBJ2-5,TRBD2,TGTGCCAGCAGCTTAGTAGCTAGCGGGACTGAGACCCAGTACTTC,CASSLVASGTETQYF
TRBV9,-,TRBJ2-1,-,TGTGCCAGCAGCGTAGCTTTAGGCGGGTCGTCCTACAATGAGCAGTTCTTC,CASSVALGGSSYNEQFF
TRBV28,-,TRBJ2-1,-,TGTGCCAGCAGCCCCCTAGGAAGCTCCTACAATGAGCAGTTCTTC,CASSPLGSSYNEQFF
TRBV5-1,-,TRBJ2-3,TRBD2,TGCGCCAGCAGCACGGGGACTAGCGGGCGCACAGATACGCAGTATTTT,CASSTGTSGRTDTQYF
TRBV5-4,-,TRBJ1-6,TRBD1,TGTGCCAGCAGCTTGGGTGGGACAGCCTATAATTCACCCCTCCACTTT,CASSLGGTAYNSPLHF
TRBV4-2,once,TRBJ2-7,-,TGTGCCAGCAGCCAAGAGGCGGGAAGGGGTTACGAGCAGTACTTC,CASSQEAGRGYEQYF
TRBV5-1,-,TRBJ1-2,-,TGCGCCAGCAGCTTTGGCCCGCCGAGGGGCTACACCTTC,CASSFGPPRGYTF
TRBV10-3,-,TRBJ1-1,-,TGTGCCATCAGTGATTCCGACAGGTCGAACACTGAAGCTTTCTTT,CAISDSDRSNTEAFF
TRBV7-3,-,TRBJ1-4,TRBD1,TGTGCCAGCAGTCAAGGACAGGGGGCGGGAGAAAAACTGTTTTTT,CASSQGQGAGEKLFF
TRBV28,few,TRBJ1-6,-,TGTGCCAGCAGTGTTCCGCAGAATTCACCCCTCCACTTT,CASSVPQNSPLHF
TRBV5-1,-,TRBJ2-1,TRBD2,TGCGCCAGCAGCTTGGAGGCTAGCGGGAGGGCCAATGAGCAGTTCTTC,CASSLEASGRANEQFF
TRBV5-4,few,TRBJ2-7,TRBD1,TGTGCCAGCAGCTTAGATCGACAGGGGCGCGAGCAGTACTTC,CASSLDRQGREQYF
TRBV4-2,-,TRBJ2-1,-,TGTGCCAGCAGCCAAAACCTAGCAGAAAGCTCCTACAATGAGCAGTTCTTC,CASSQNLAESSYNEQFF
TRBV29-1,-,TRBJ2-7,TRBD2,TGCAGCGTTGTGTGGCGGGAGTCCTACGAGCAGTACTTC,CSVVWRESYEQYF
TRBV7-7,-,TRBJ2-2,TRBD2,TGTGCTAGCAGCCGTCTGACTAGCGGGGATCCCGGGGAGCTGTTTTTT,CASSRLTSGDPGELFF
TRBV27,-,TRBJ2-3,TRBD2,TGTGCCAGCAGACGGGACTACGCCAACGGGGGAGATACGCAGTATTTT,CASRRDYANGGDTQYF
TRBV28,-,TRBJ1-5,-,TGTGCCAGCACGGGGGTCGGTCAGCCCCAGCATTTT,CASTGVGQPQHF
TRBV7-6,-,TRBJ2-2,TRBD2,TGTGCCAGCAGCGAGTTTCGGGGGGGAACCGGGGAGCTGTTTTTT,CASSEFRGGTGELFF
TRBV9,-,TRBJ2-7,-,TGTGCCAGCAGCGTAGGCCTCAGCTCCTACGAGCAGTACTTC,CASSVGLSSYEQYF
TRBV7-9,-,TRBJ2-1,TRBD2,TGTGCCGGGACAACGAAGGGGCGGGAGGGCCGCTACAATGAGCAGTTCTTC,CAGTTKGREGRYNEQFF
TRBV9,once,TRBJ1-3,TRBD1,TGTGCCAGCAGCGTAGATCCGCCAGGGACAGGGACGAACACCATATATTTT,CASSVDPPGTGTNTIYF
TRBV10-2,-,TRBJ1-2,-,TGCGCCAGCAGACAGGGTCGCGATACTAACTATGGCTACACCTTC,CASRQGRDTNYGYTF
TRBV27,-,TRBJ2-1,-,TGTGCCAGCAGTCGCCTCCGACCTAGGAGCTCCTACAATGAGCAGTTCTTC,CASSRLRPRSSYNEQFF
TRBV21-1,few,TRBJ2-7,-,TGTGCCAGCAGCAACAGGCCCCTCGCGTACGAGCAGTACTTC,CASSNRPLAYEQYF
TRBV4-2,-,TRBJ2-3,TRBD2,TGTGCCAGCAGCCCGGCGGGGGGGAGAACAGATACGCAGTATTTT,CASSPAGGRTDTQYF
TRBV28,-,TRBJ2-5,TRBD1,TGTGCCAGCAGTGGGGACAGCGAGGGAACTATACAAGAGACCCAGTACTTC,CASSGDSEGTIQETQYF
TRBV5-1,-,TRBJ2-7,TRBD2,TGCGCCAGCAGCTTGGCTAGCGGAACCTACGAGCAGTACTTC,CASSLASGTYEQYF
TRBV18,-,TRBJ1-1,-,TGTGCCAGCAATGTACAGGGGAACACTGAAGCTTTCTTT,CASNVQGNTEAFF
TRBV5-5,once,TRBJ1-2,-,TGTGCCAGCAGCCAGACAGCTACCTATGGCTACACCTTC,CASSQTATYGYTF
TRBV29-1,-,TRBJ2-5,TRBD1,TGCAGCGTGCGGACAGGGGAGGCCCAGTACTTC,CSVRTGEAQYF
TRBV15,-,TRBJ1-3,-,TGTGCCACCAGCAGAGTGGGACGGGCGAACAGGGAGGGAAACACCATATATTTT,CATSRVGRANREGNTIYF
TRBV5-6,-,TRBJ2-7,TRBD1,TGTGCCAGCAGCCCCGACAGGGTCGCCTACGAGCAGTACTTC,CASSPDRVAYEQYF
TRBV2,-,TRBJ2-3,TRBD2,TGTGCCAGCAGTAGCGGGAGGGGAAGGAACACAGATACGCAGTATTTT,CASSSGRGRNTDTQYF
TRBV27,once,TRBJ2-5,TRBD1,TGTGCCAGCAGTGACCGGGACAGCAAAAGGGGGACCCAGTACTTC,CASSDRDSKRGTQYF
TRBV29-1,-,TRBJ1-4,-,TGCAGCGTCCGAGGGGCGGGGAGGCGGGAAAAACTGTTTTTT,CSVRGAGRREKLFF
TRBV6-4,-,TRBJ2-5,TRBD2,TGTGCCAGCAGTGATAAGGGAGGGGACGGGAAAGAGACCCAGTACTTC,CASSDKGGDGKETQYF
TRBV5-1,-,TRBJ1-1,TRBD1,TGCGCCAGCAGCCCTTGGACAGGGGAAACTGAAGCTTTCTTT,CASSPWTGETEAFF